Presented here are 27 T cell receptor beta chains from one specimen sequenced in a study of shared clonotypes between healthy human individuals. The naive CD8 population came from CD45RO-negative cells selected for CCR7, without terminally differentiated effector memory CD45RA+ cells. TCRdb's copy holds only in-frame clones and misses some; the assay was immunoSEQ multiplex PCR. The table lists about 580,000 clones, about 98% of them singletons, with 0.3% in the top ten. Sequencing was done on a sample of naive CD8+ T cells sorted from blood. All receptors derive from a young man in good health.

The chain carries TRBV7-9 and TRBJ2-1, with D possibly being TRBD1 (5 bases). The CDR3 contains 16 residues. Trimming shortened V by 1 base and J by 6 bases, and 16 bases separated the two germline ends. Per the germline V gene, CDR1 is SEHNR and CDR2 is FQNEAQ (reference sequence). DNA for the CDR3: TGTGCCAGCAGCTTAGTGTGGCAGGGATCGGTCAATGAGCAGTTCTTC. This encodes CASSLVWQGSVNEQFF.

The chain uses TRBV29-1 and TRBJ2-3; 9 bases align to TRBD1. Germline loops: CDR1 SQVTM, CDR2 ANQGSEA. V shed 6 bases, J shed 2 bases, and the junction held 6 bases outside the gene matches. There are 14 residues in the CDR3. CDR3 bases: TGCAGCGTAGCCGGGACAGGGTCCACAGATACGCAGTATTTT. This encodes CSVAGTGSTDTQYF.

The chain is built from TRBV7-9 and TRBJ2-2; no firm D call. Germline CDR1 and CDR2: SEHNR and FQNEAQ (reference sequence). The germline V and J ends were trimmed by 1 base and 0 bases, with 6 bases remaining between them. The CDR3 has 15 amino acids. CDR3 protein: CASSLGHSNTGELFF. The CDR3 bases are TGTGCCAGCAGCTTAGGGCACTCGAACACCGGGGAGCTGTTTTTT.

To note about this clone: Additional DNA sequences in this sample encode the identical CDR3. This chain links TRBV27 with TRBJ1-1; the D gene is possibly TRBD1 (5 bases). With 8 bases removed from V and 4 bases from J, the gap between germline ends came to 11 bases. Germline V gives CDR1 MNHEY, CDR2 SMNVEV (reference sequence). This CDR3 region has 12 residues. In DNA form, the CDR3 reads TGTGCCAGCCGGAGGGGTGGCACTGAAGCTTTCTTT. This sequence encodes CASRRGGTEAFF.

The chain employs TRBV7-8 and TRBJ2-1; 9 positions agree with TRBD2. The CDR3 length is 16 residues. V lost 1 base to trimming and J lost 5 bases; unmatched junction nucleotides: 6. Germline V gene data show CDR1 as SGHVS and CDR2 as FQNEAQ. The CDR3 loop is CASSLEISGGNNEQFF. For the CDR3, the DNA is TGTGCCAGCAGCTTAGAAATTAGCGGGGGTAACAATGAGCAGTTCTTC. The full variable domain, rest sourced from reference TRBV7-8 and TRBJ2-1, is GAGVSQSPRYKVAKRGQDVALRCDPISGHVSLFWYQQALGQGPEFLTYFQNEAQLDKSGLPSDRFFAERPEGSVSTLKIQRTQQEDSAVYLCASSLEISGGNNEQFFGPGTRLTVL.

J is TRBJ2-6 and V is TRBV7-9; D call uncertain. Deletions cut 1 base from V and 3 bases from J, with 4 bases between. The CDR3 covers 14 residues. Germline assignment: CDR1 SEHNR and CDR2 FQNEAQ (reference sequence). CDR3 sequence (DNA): TGTGCCAGCAGCTTAGGTCGTGGGGCCAACGTCCTGACTTTC. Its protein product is CASSLGRGANVLTF.

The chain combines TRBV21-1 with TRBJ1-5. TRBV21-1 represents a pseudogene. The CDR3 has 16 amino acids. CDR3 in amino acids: CASSFYGGIGNQPQHF. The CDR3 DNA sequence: TGTGCCAGCAGCTTCTACGGGGGTATCGGCAATCAGCCCCAGCATTTT.

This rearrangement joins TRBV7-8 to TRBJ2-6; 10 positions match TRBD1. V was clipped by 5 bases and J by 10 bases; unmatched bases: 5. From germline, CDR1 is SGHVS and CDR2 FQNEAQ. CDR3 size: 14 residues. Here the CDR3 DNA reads TGTGCCAGCAGCCGACCGGGACAGGGGAACGTCCTGACTTTC. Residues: CASSRPGQGNVLTF.

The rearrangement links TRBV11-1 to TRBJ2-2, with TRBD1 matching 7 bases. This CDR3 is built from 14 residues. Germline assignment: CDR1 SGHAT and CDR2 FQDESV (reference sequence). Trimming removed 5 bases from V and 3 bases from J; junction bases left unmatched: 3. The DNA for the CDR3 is TGTGCCAGCAGCCGACAGGGTGACACCGGGGAGCTGTTTTTT. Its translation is CASSRQGDTGELFF.

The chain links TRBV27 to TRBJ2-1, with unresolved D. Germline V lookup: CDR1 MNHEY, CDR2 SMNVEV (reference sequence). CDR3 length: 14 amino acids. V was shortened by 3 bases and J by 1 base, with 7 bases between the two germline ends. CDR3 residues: CASSFLGSYNEQFF. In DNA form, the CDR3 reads TGTGCCAGCAGTTTTTTGGGTTCCTACAATGAGCAGTTCTTC.

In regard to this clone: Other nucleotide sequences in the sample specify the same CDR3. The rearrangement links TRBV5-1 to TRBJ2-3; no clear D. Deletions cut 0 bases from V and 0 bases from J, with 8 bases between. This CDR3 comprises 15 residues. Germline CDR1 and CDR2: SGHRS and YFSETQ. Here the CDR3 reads CASSLARSSTDTQYF. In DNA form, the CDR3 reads TGCGCCAGCAGCTTGGCCCGGAGTAGCACAGATACGCAGTATTTT. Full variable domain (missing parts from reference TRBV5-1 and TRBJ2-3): KAGVTQTPRYLIKTRGQQVTLSCSPISGHRSVSWYQQTPGQGLQFLFEYFSETQRNKGNFPGRFSGRQFSNSRSEMNVSTLELGDSALYLCASSLARSSTDTQYFGPGTRLTVL.

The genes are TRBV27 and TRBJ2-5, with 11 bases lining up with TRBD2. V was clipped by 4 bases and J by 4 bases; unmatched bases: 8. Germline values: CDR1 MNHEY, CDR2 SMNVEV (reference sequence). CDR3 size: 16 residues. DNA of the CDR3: TGTGCCAGCAGTTCCTTTAGCGGGAGGGCCATAGAGACCCAGTACTTC. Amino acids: CASSSFSGRAIETQYF.

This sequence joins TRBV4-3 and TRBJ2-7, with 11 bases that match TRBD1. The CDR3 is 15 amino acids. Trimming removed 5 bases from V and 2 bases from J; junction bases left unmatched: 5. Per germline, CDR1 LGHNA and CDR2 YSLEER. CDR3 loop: CASSAGQGVPYEQYF. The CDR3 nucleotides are TGCGCCAGCAGCGCGGGACAGGGGGTTCCCTACGAGCAGTACTTC.

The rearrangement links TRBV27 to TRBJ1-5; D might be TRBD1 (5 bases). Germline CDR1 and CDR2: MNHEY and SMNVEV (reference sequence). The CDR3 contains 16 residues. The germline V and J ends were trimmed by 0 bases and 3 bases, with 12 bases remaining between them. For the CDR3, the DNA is TGTGCCAGCAGTTTATCATGGGGGGAGTTCAATCAGCCCCAGCATTTT. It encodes CASSLSWGEFNQPQHF.

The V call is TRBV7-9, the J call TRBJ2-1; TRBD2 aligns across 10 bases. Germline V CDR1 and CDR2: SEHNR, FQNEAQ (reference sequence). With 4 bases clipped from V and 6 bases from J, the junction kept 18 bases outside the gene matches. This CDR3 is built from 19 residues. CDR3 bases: TGTGCCAGCAGCTCAAACCTCCCCTTCCGTAGCGGGAGGTCCAATGAGCAGTTCTTC. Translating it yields CASSSNLPFRSGRSNEQFF. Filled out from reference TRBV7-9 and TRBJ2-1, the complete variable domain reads DTGVSQNPRHKITKRGQNVTFRCDPISEHNRLYWYRQTLGQGPEFLTYFQNEAQLEKSRLLSDRFSAERPKGSFSTLEIQRTEQGDSAMYLCASSSNLPFRSGRSNEQFFGPGTRLTVL.

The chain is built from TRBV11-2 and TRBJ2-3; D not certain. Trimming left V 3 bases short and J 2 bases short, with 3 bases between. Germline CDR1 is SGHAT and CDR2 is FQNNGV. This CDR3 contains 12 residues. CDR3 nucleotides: TGTGCCAGCAGCTTCGTCACAGATACGCAGTATTTT. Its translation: CASSFVTDTQYF. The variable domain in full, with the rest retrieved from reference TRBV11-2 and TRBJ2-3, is EAGVAQSPRYKIIEKRQSVAFWCNPISGHATLYWYQQILGQGPKLLIQFQNNGVVDDSQLPKDRFSAERLKGVDSTLKIQPAKLEDSAVYLCASSFVTDTQYFGPGTRLTVL.

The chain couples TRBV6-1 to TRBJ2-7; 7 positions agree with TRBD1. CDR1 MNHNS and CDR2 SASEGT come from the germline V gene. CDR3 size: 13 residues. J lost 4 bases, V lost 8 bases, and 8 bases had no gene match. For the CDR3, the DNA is TGTGCCAGCCCGGGGACAGACAGATACGAGCAGTACTTC. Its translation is CASPGTDRYEQYF.

The CDR3 sequence is CASSLVEGFNEKLFF. The CDR3 region has the DNA TGTGCCAGCAGCTTAGTTGAAGGGTTTAATGAAAAACTGTTTTTT. The chain combines TRBV11-2 with TRBJ1-4; no firm D call. Trimming pared 1 base from V and 4 bases from J, leaving 10 bases between. Germline CDR1 reads SGHAT; CDR2 reads FQNNGV. The CDR3 consists of 15 residues.

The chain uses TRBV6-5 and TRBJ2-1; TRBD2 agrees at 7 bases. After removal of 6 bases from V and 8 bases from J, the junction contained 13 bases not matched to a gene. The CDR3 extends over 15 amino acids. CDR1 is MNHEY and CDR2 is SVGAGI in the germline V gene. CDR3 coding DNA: TGTGCCAGCAGACCGCGGGAGCCTCTTCTCTATGAGCAGTTCTTC. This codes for CASRPREPLLYEQFF.

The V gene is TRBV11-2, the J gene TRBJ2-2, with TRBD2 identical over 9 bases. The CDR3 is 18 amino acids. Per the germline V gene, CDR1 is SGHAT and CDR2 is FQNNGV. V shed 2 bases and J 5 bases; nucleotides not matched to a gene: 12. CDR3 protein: CASSLQSAGGITTGELFF. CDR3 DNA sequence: TGTGCCAGCAGCTTACAATCAGCGGGAGGAATTACGACCGGGGAGCTGTTTTTT.

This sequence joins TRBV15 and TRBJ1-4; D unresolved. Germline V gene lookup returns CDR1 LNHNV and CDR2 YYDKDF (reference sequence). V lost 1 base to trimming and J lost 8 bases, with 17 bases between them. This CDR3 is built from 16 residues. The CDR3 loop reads CATSRVGDRLREKLFF. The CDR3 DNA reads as TGTGCCACCAGCAGAGTTGGGGATCGTCTTAGAGAAAAACTGTTTTTT.

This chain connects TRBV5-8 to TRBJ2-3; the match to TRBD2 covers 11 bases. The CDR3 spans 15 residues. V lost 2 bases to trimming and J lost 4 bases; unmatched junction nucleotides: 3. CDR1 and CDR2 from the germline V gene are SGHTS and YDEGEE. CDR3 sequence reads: CASSFGTSGSDTQYF. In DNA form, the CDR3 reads TGTGCCAGCAGCTTCGGGACTAGCGGATCAGATACGCAGTATTTT.

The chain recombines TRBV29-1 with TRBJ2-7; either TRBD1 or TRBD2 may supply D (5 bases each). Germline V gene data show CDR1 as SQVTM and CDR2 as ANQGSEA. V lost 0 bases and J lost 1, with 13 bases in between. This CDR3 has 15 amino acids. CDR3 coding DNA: TGCAGCGTTGAAGATAGGGGAGATTGGTCCTACGAGCAGTACTTC. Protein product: CSVEDRGDWSYEQYF.

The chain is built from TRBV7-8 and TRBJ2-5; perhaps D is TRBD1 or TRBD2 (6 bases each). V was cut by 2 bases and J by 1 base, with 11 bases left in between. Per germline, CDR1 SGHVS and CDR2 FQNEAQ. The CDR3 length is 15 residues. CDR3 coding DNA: TGTGCCAGCAGCTTATTAGGGGGGAGCCAAGAGACCCAGTACTTC. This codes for CASSLLGGSQETQYF.

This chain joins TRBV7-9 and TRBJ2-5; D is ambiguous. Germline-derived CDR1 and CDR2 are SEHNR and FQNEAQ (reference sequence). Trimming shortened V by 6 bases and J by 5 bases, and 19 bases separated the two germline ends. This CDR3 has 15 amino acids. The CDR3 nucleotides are TGTGCCAGCAGGTTACCTCCCAGGCTTGGGGAGACCCAGTACTTC. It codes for CASRLPPRLGETQYF.

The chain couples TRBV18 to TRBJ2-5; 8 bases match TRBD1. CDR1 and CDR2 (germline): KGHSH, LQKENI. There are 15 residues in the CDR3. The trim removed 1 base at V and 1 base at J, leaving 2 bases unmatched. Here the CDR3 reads CASSPLGQAQETQYF. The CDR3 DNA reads TGTGCCAGCTCACCACTGGGACAGGCCCAAGAGACCCAGTACTTC.

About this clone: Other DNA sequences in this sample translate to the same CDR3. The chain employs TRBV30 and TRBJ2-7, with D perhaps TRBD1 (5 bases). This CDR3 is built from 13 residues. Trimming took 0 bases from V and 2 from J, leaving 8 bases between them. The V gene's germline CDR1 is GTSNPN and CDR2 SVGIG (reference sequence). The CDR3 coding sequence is TGTGCCTGGAGTGTGGGCAGGGCCTACGAGCAGTACTTC. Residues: CAWSVGRAYEQYF.